Included here is one T cell receptor (beta chain) sequence, with context. Clones were read by immunoSEQ multiplex PCR, and TCRdb kept only the in-frame ones, dropping some. The table has more than 15,000 clones, about 80% seen once. Per germline, CDR1 MNHEY and CDR2 SMNVEV (reference sequence). V was pared by 5 bases and J by 1 base, with 7 bases of the junction left unmatched. CDR3 size: 16 residues. This entry comes from a study of T cell changes during pregnancy in multiple sclerosis. The chain has TRBV27 and TRBJ2-1, with 8 positions matching TRBD2. The origin of this receptor is a female donor in good health, enrolled as a control in a pregnancy study. Here the sequenced sample was CD8+ T cells from peripheral blood mononuclear cells, taken after pregnancy. The CDR3 coding sequence is TGTGCCAGCAGTCTGACACTAGCGGATTCCTACAATGAGCAGTTCTTC. Protein: CASSLTLADSYNEQFF.